The present entry profiles one T cell receptor beta chain with its context. These data belong to a study of blood T cell repertoires in COVID-19. At the level of the study: In each case, the material was cDNA or gDNA derived from T cells, B-cell-depleted T cells, or PBMCs.

Categorization into cohorts depended on clinical history that participants reported. Data came from immunoSEQ multiplex PCR; TCRdb stores just in-frame clones and leaves some out. The sample includes about 350,000 clones, roughly 87% of them seen just once. This CDR3 spans 15 amino acids. Germline CDR1 reads KGHSH; CDR2 reads LQKENI. Trimming removed 5 bases from V and 0 bases from J, with 13 bases in between. The sequencing input was PBMCs or T cells enriched from blood (not recorded which). The sequence was obtained from a woman in her thirties who had recovered from COVID-19. The V and J genes are TRBV18 and TRBJ1-1, with TRBD1 as a possible D gene (6 bases). The CDR3 DNA follows: TGTGCCAGCTCAGATAAACAGGGTCTGAACACTGAAGCTTTCTTT. Encoded protein: CASSDKQGLNTEAFF.